This paragraph covers one TCR beta chain sequence. Antigen specificity is unknown. A much larger clone lies one base from this, so it may be a read error. This record comes from a study of blood T cells in healthy people across ages. Then a second PCR, running about 6 to 12 cycles, was carried out with a sample-barcoded 5' primer and a J-beta primer mix. Every cDNA was tagged by a template-switch adaptor with 12 random nucleotides. TCRdb called the 5' RACE reads again in MiXCR, with one record for every CDR3 protein. The table lists approximately 1,700,000 distinct CDR3 sequences, about two fifths of them singletons. General study results and limits: TCR beta diversity, measured per million T cells, fell in a roughly linear way with age.

The CDR3 is 12 residues long. The germline V gene encodes CDR1 SQVTM and CDR2 ANQGSEA. This receptor was identified in a human donor in good health. Sequenced material: blood. The V call is TRBV29-1, the J call TRBJ1-2; no reliable D call. As DNA, the CDR3 is TGCGGCGTTGAAGATTCTAACTATGGCTACACCTTC. It yields the protein CGVEDSNYGYTF.